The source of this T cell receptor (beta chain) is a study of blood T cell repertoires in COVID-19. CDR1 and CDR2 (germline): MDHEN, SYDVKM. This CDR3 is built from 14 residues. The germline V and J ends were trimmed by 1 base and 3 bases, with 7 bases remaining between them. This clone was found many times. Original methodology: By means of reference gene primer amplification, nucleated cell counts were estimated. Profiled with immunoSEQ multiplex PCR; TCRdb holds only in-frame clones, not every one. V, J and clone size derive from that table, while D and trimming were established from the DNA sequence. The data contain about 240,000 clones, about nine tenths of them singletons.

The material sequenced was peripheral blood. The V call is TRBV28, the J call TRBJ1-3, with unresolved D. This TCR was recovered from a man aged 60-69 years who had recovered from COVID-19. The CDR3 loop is CASSLYSSGNTIYF. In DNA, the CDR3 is TGTGCCAGCAGTTTATATAGTAGTGGAAACACCATATATTTT.